This T cell receptor (beta chain) was identified during a study of yellow fever vaccine responses in identical twins. This clonotype appeared a few times. TCRdb passed the RT-PCR reads through MiXCR, listing each CDR3 protein once. The sample has around 3,300 distinct CDR3 sequences; around 85% are singletons. The CDR3 totals 16 residues. From germline, CDR1 is PRHDT and CDR2 FYEKMQ (reference sequence). Deletions cut 4 bases from V and 2 bases from J, with 17 bases between. This material consisted of T cells from blood (PBMCs), unsorted or a sorted subset (not recorded which), taken before or after yellow fever vaccination (not recorded which). This TCR came from a woman under 30 who received the yellow fever vaccine. V and J are TRBV13 and TRBJ1-1, with D tentatively TRBD1 (5 bases). The CDR3 DNA follows: TGTGCCAGCAGCTATGTCACCCAGGGACTCAACACTGAAGCTTTCTTT. The encoded protein is CASSYVTQGLNTEAFF.